Below are 18 T cell receptor beta chains sequenced from a single sample in a study of T cell repertoires in cytomegalovirus infection. Their cognate antigens are unknown. TCRdb re-analysed the reads in MiXCR, keeping a single row per CDR3 protein. Altogether some 920,000 distinct CDR3 sequences are present, less than 35% being singletons, with the ten largest covering over 13%. The input for sequencing was cultured CD8+ T cells from PBMCs, taken from culture after CMV antigen stimulation. Receptor source: a human donor in good health (CMV status not recorded). Some clones in this sample may be carry-over from other donors' samples.

This clonotype has a handful of counts. J is TRBJ1-2 and V is TRBV19; D unclear. The CDR3 runs 12 residues. V dropped 8 bases and J dropped 8 bases, with 15 bases sitting between them. The germline V gene has CDR1 LNHDA and CDR2 SQIVND (reference sequence). As DNA, the CDR3 is TGTGCCAGTTCGACACCCCAAGGAGGCTACACCTTC. Its protein is CASSTPQGGYTF.

The rearrangement joins TRBV19 to TRBJ2-1, with 13 bases aligning to TRBD2. The V gene end was trimmed by 5 bases and the J gene end by 4 bases; junction bases not matched to a gene: 14. This CDR3 region has 19 residues. CDR1 LNHDA and CDR2 SQIVND come from the germline V gene (reference sequence). CDR3 amino acids: CASSLATQLAGGLYNEQFF. The CDR3 nucleotides read TGTGCCAGTAGTTTAGCCACGCAACTAGCGGGGGGGCTATACAATGAGCAGTTCTTC.

This clonotype was observed a handful of times. The chain recombines TRBV9 with TRBJ2-3; D not resolved. Germline-derived CDR1 and CDR2 are SGDLS and YYNGEE. V lost 0 bases and J lost 0, with 11 bases in between. The CDR3 totals 16 residues. CDR3: CASSVVGGASTDTQYF. The CDR3 DNA sequence: TGTGCCAGCAGCGTAGTTGGCGGTGCTAGCACAGATACGCAGTATTTT.

This chain links TRBV27 with TRBJ1-2, with D perhaps matching TRBD1 (5 bases). CDR3 length equals 13 residues. CDR1 and CDR2 from the germline V gene are MNHEY and SMNVEV (reference sequence). Trimming cost V 4 bases and J 3 bases, with 9 bases left between them. CDR3 DNA: TGTGCCAGCAGTTGGGGGGAAGACTATGGCTACACCTTC. Its protein is CASSWGEDYGYTF.

V is TRBV6-2 or TRBV6-3 and J is TRBJ2-5, with D hard to call. The CDR3 runs to 13 residues. V was cut by 6 bases and J by 0 bases, with 8 bases left in between. Per the germline V gene, CDR1 is MNHEY and CDR2 is SVGEGT. DNA of the CDR3: TGTGCCAGCAGCTATAAGTACCAAGAGACCCAGTACTTC. Translation gives CASSYKYQETQYF.

V usage is TRBV9 and J usage is TRBJ2-5; TRBD1 agrees at 8 bases. V trimming: 4 bases; J trimming: 4 bases; junction bases outside the gene matches: 6. CDR3 size: 14 residues. The V gene's germline CDR1 is SGDLS and CDR2 YYNGEE. The CDR3 DNA sequence: TGTGCCAGCAGCTCAGGGGGCCTGGGAGAGACCCAGTACTTC. Its protein product is CASSSGGLGETQYF.

This CDR3 reads CASSLKGAEQFF. DNA of the CDR3: TGCGCCAGCAGCTTGAAGGGGGCTGAGCAGTTCTTC. The chain is built from TRBV5-1 and TRBJ2-1; 7 bases agree with TRBD1. This CDR3 has 12 amino acids. CDR1 is SGHRS and CDR2 is YFSETQ in the germline V gene. The V gene end was trimmed by 1 base and the J gene end by 9 bases; junction bases not matched to a gene: 1.

This clonotype was observed many times. The chain combines TRBV7-2 with TRBJ2-7, with TRBD1 as a possible D gene (5 bases). The CDR3 sequence is 13 residues long. Germline assignment: CDR1 SGHTA and CDR2 FQGNSA. The V and J ends lost 2 bases and 7 bases respectively, with 12 bases between them. Here the CDR3 reads CASSLHPQGEQYF. CDR3 sequence (DNA): TGTGCCAGCAGCTTACATCCTCAGGGTGAGCAGTACTTC.

This rearrangement joins TRBV7-6 to TRBJ2-2; TRBD1 matches 7 bases. CDR1 is SGHVS, CDR2 FNYEAQ, per germline. CDR3 length: 15 residues. V gave up 5 bases and J gave up 4 bases; unmatched junction bases: 7. The CDR3 loop is CASSTRDSGTGELFF. In DNA, the CDR3 is TGTGCCAGCAGCACCCGGGACAGTGGCACCGGGGAGCTGTTTTTT.

This clonotype was counted many times. This rearrangement joins TRBV7-2 to TRBJ1-2; possible D gene TRBD1, 5 bases. V lost 6 bases, J lost 7 bases, and 18 bases lay in between. This CDR3 is 14 amino acids long. Germline V gene sequence: CDR1 SGHTA, CDR2 FQGNSA. In nucleotides, the CDR3 is TGTGCCAGCAGTCCCTATGGGGGTGGATCTGGCTACACCTTC. It yields the protein CASSPYGGGSGYTF.

The sample holds many counts of this clonotype. The chain joins TRBV28 to TRBJ2-1; 7 bases agree with TRBD1. The CDR3 runs to 16 residues. V shed 6 bases, J shed 8 bases, and the junction held 16 bases outside the gene matches. CDR1 is MDHEN and CDR2 is SYDVKM in the germline V gene. The CDR3 sequence: CASSTRARGNIDEQFF. The CDR3 nucleotides are TGTGCCAGCAGCACCCGCGCCAGGGGGAACATTGATGAGCAGTTCTTC.

This clonotype was observed many times. V and J are TRBV7-2 and TRBJ1-4; D unresolved. CDR3 size: 14 residues. Germline CDR1 reads SGHTA; CDR2 reads FQGNSA. Trimming cost V 4 bases and J 3 bases, with 9 bases left between them. The CDR3 is CASSWGGSNEKLFF. The CDR3 DNA is TGTGCCAGCAGCTGGGGAGGGTCTAATGAAAAACTGTTTTTT.

This chain links TRBV4-1 with TRBJ2-3, with D hard to call. V lost 1 base, J lost 4 bases, and 6 bases lay in between. Looked up from germline, CDR1 is MGHRA and CDR2 is YSYEKL. The CDR3 extends over 13 amino acids. As DNA, the CDR3 is TGCGCCAGCAGCCAAGGTCAATCAGATACGCAGTATTTT. The encoded protein is CASSQGQSDTQYF.

This chain joins TRBV18 and TRBJ2-1; D is undetermined. V lost 4 bases and J lost 5, with 12 bases in between. CDR1 KGHSH and CDR2 LQKENI come from the germline V gene. This CDR3 spans 14 amino acids. Here the CDR3 DNA reads TGTGCCAGCTCACTAAAGCGCGATAACAATGAGCAGTTCTTC. As protein: CASSLKRDNNEQFF.

This clonotype was seen a handful of times. The chain carries TRBV10-3 and TRBJ1-1; 7 bases agree with TRBD1. V dropped 7 bases and J dropped 4; count of bases not matched to a gene: 15. The CDR3 is made up of 16 amino acids. Germline-derived CDR1 and CDR2 are ENHRY and SYGVKD. CDR3 region: CAIIRSRGQGSTEAFF. In DNA, the CDR3 is TGTGCCATCATAAGGTCGAGGGGGCAGGGAAGCACTGAAGCTTTCTTT.

In this sample, this clonotype turned up many times. The chain recombines TRBV11-1 with TRBJ2-3; 16 bases match TRBD2. The CDR3 sequence is 17 residues long. Germline CDR1 is SGHAT and CDR2 is FQDESV (reference sequence). The V and J ends lost 5 bases and 4 bases, in that order; junction bases with no gene match: 6. The CDR3 sequence: CASSPGTSGGAADTQYF. CDR3 DNA sequence: TGTGCCAGCAGCCCCGGGACTAGCGGGGGGGCCGCAGATACGCAGTATTTT.

The chain combines TRBV7-3 with TRBJ2-1; D gene uncertain. Deletions cut 5 bases from V and 2 bases from J, with 13 bases between. CDR3 length equals 15 residues. Germline assignment: CDR1 SGHTA and CDR2 FQGTGA. The DNA for the CDR3 is TGTGCCAGCAGCCCCTCATTAGGAGCCTACAATGAGCAGTTCTTC. Its translation is CASSPSLGAYNEQFF.

This clonotype was found a few times. In DNA form, the CDR3 reads TGCGCCAGCAGCCATCCCCCCTCCACTGAAGCTTTCTTT. Encoded protein: CASSHPPSTEAFF. The chain links TRBV4-1 to TRBJ1-1; D not certain. Germline CDR1 reads MGHRA; CDR2 reads YSYEKL. V lost 3 bases, J lost 4 bases, and 9 bases lay in between. The length of the CDR3 is 13 residues.